The 18 T cell receptor beta chains given below trace back to one sample, sequenced in a study of cytomegalovirus exposure and HLA in healthy donors. 13 Jbeta primers and 60 Vbeta primers were used for the PCR. The protocol was immunoSEQ multiplex PCR, while the TCRdb copy is restricted to in-frame clones and leaves out a portion. Among fewer than 200,000 clones listed, roughly four fifths were seen once. Sequenced material: PBMCs. Receptor source: a young woman in good health and CMV-seronegative.

This clone showed up just once. This rearrangement joins TRBV19 to TRBJ2-5; 7 nucleotides align to TRBD1. The CDR3 has 14 amino acids. Losses at the gene ends were 5 bases for V and 0 bases for J; bases not matched to a gene: 3. Per germline, CDR1 LNHDA and CDR2 SQIVND (reference sequence). CDR3 nucleotide sequence: TGTGCCAGTAGTTTGACAGGGTACCAAGAGACCCAGTACTTC. Its translation: CASSLTGYQETQYF.

This clone occurred a few times. CDR3 DNA sequence: TGTGCCAGCAGAGAGACAGGGGGCTGGGGCACTGAAGCTTTCTTT. Translation: CASRETGGWGTEAFF. The chain employs TRBV6-6 and TRBJ1-1, with TRBD1 matching over 10 bases. With V trimmed by 6 bases and J by 4 bases, 8 bases remained unmatched. The germline CDR1 and CDR2 sequences are MNHNY and SVGAGI (reference sequence). CDR3 length equals 15 residues.

This clone showed up just a few times. The CDR3: CASSLSSGITEAFF. CDR3 nucleotides: TGTGCCAGCAGTTTATCCTCAGGGATCACTGAAGCTTTCTTT. This chain links TRBV27 with TRBJ1-1, with D possibly TRBD1 on 5 matching bases. The CDR3 covers 14 residues. Per the germline V gene, CDR1 is MNHEY and CDR2 is SMNVEV (reference sequence). V dropped 0 bases and J dropped 4 bases, with 9 bases sitting between them.

CDR3 bases: TGTGCCAGCAGTTCCCTTACCCGGGGGGCCAAAAACATTCAGTACTTC. This sequence encodes CASSSLTRGAKNIQYF. The rearrangement uses TRBV6-6 and TRBJ2-4; the D gene is possibly TRBD2 (6 bases). This CDR3 has 16 residues. Germline assignment: CDR1 MNHNY and CDR2 SVGAGI (reference sequence). Trimming took 4 bases from V and 1 from J, leaving 14 bases between them.

V gene TRBV4-3 combines with J gene TRBJ2-2; 14 bases agree with TRBD2. The trim removed 4 bases at V and 5 bases at J, leaving 6 bases unmatched. Germline assignment: CDR1 LGHNA and CDR2 YSLEER. CDR3 length: 17 amino acids. The CDR3 DNA sequence: TGCGCCAGCAGCCCCTTGGGACTAGCGGGAGAAACCGGGGAGCTGTTTTTT. Protein product: CASSPLGLAGETGELFF.

The chain employs TRBV5-5 and TRBJ1-1; possibly TRBD1 for D (5 bases). From germline, CDR1 is SGHKS and CDR2 YYEKEE (reference sequence). The V and J ends lost 0 bases and 4 bases respectively, with 16 bases between them. This CDR3 is built from 16 residues. For the CDR3, the DNA is TGTGCCAGCAGCTTGGGAGGGGCGGGGGACCTCACTGAAGCTTTCTTT. It is translated as CASSLGGAGDLTEAFF.

In this sample, this clone turned up a few times. V gene TRBV6-6 combines with J gene TRBJ1-3; 9 bases align to TRBD1. Germline CDR1 is MNHNY and CDR2 is SVGAGI (reference sequence). The V segment lost 5 bases and the J segment 4 bases; nucleotides outside the gene matches: 6. The CDR3 is 15 amino acids. CDR3 residues: CASSPQGAAGNTIYF. The CDR3, as DNA: TGTGCCAGCAGTCCACAGGGGGCTGCCGGAAACACCATATATTTT.

V usage is TRBV14 and J usage is TRBJ2-5; a weak D match, TRBD2 (5 bases). The germline CDR1 and CDR2 sequences are SGHDN and FVKESK. CDR3 length: 14 residues. V lost 0 bases, J lost 0 bases, and 5 bases lay in between. This CDR3 is CASSQERDQETQYF. The CDR3 nucleotides read TGTGCCAGCAGCCAAGAGAGGGACCAAGAGACCCAGTACTTC. Using reference TRBV14 and TRBJ2-5 for the parts outside the CDR3, the full variable domain is EAGVTQFPSHSVIEKGQTVTLRCDPISGHDNLYWYRRVMGKEIKFLLHFVKESKQDESGMPNNRFLAERTGGTYSTLKVQPAELEDSGVYFCASSQERDQETQYFGPGTRLLVL.

This chain connects TRBV6-5 to TRBJ2-7; 7 bases match TRBD2. Trimming at V came to 6 bases and at J to 2 bases, leaving 4 bases not matched to a gene. This CDR3 has 13 residues. Germline CDR1 is MNHEY and CDR2 is SVGAGI. The CDR3, as DNA: TGTGCCAGCAGCCTCAGCGGGACCTACGAGCAGTACTTC. Its translation: CASSLSGTYEQYF.

The rearrangement joins TRBV18 to TRBJ2-1; D perhaps matches TRBD1 (5 bases). Trimming took 0 bases from V and 1 from J, leaving 10 bases between them. This CDR3 has 16 amino acids. Germline V gives CDR1 KGHSH, CDR2 LQKENI. In DNA form, the CDR3 reads TGTGCCAGCTCACCACCACAGGAATGGTCCTACAATGAGCAGTTCTTC. Residues: CASSPPQEWSYNEQFF.

The gene calls are TRBV19 and TRBJ1-1; 8 bases map to TRBD1. V lost 8 bases to trimming and J lost 11 bases; unmatched junction nucleotides: 13. This CDR3 comprises 13 residues. The germline V gene has CDR1 LNHDA and CDR2 SQIVND (reference sequence). CDR3 sequence (DNA): TGTGCCAGTTCAGAATGGACAGGGAGGATGGCTTTCTTT. Translated, it gives CASSEWTGRMAFF.

The DNA of the CDR3 is TGTGCCAGCAGGAGCCGGACAGACTATAATGAAAAACTGTTTTTT. This translates into CASRSRTDYNEKLFF. The V and J genes are TRBV6-5 and TRBJ1-4; TRBD1 might be the D (6 bases). The CDR3 totals 15 residues. The V end lost 6 bases, the J end lost 4 bases, and 15 bases lay between the germline ends. In germline, CDR1 is MNHEY, CDR2 SVGAGI.

The rearrangement uses TRBV7-9 and TRBJ1-5; 10 nucleotides agree with TRBD1. Germline loops: CDR1 SEHNR, CDR2 FQNEAQ (reference sequence). V lost 2 bases, J lost 6 bases, and 13 bases stayed unmatched. This CDR3 has 18 residues. DNA of the CDR3: TGTGCCAGCAGCTTAATGACAGGGGGCGCGGGTGTAAGTCAGCCCCAGCATTTT. It encodes CASSLMTGGAGVSQPQHF. The whole variable domain, filled in from reference TRBV7-9 and TRBJ1-5, reads DTGVSQNPRHKITKRGQNVTFRCDPISEHNRLYWYRQTLGQGPEFLTYFQNEAQLEKSRLLSDRFSAERPKGSFSTLEIQRTEQGDSAMYLCASSLMTGGAGVSQPQHFGDGTRLSIL.

This clone was seen a single time. The rearrangement joins TRBV30 to TRBJ1-5; 10 nucleotides align to TRBD1. Germline V CDR1 and CDR2: GTSNPN, SVGIG (reference sequence). CDR3 length equals 15 residues. V was pared by 5 bases and J by 5 bases, with 9 bases of the junction left unmatched. CDR3 sequence: CAWGLTGGWDQPQHF. DNA for the CDR3: TGTGCCTGGGGATTGACAGGGGGCTGGGATCAGCCCCAGCATTTT.

This CDR3 is CASSFPCRRSNQPQHF. The CDR3 DNA sequence: TGTGCCAGCAGTTTTCCGTGCCGTAGAAGCAATCAGCCCCAGCATTTT. V gene TRBV28 combines with J gene TRBJ1-5; D is unresolved. The CDR3 spans 16 residues. The germline gives CDR1 MDHEN, CDR2 SYDVKM. The ends were cut back, 3 bases at V and 1 base at J, with 13 bases in the middle.

The rearrangement links TRBV6-5 to TRBJ2-5; D is possibly TRBD2 (7 bases). Between the trimmed V and J ends, which lost 2 bases and 2 bases, there was a span of 15 bases. CDR1 and CDR2 from the germline V gene are MNHEY and SVGAGI. CDR3 length: 16 amino acids. CDR3 in amino acids: CASSYDIGGRQETQYF. CDR3 sequence (DNA): TGTGCCAGCAGTTACGATATCGGGGGGCGGCAAGAGACCCAGTACTTC.

This chain connects TRBV27 to TRBJ2-5; D is unresolved. Trimming took 3 bases from V and 1 from J, leaving 9 bases between them. This CDR3 region has 14 residues. Per the germline V gene, CDR1 is MNHEY and CDR2 is SMNVEV (reference sequence). The CDR3 DNA sequence: TGTGCCAGCAGTTTCACAGCCACCCAAGAGACCCAGTACTTC. Its translation: CASSFTATQETQYF.

This rearrangement joins TRBV4-3 to TRBJ1-2, with D perhaps TRBD1 (6 bases). Germline-derived CDR1 and CDR2 are LGHNA and YSLEER. This CDR3 comprises 15 residues. Trimming removed 2 bases at V and 8 bases at J, with 18 bases between. In DNA form, the CDR3 reads TGCGCCAGCAGCCAAAAAGGGGGGGGGCTGAACGGCTACACCTTC. Its protein product is CASSQKGGGLNGYTF.